This TCR beta chain originates from a study of blood T cells in healthy people across ages. Study-level points and caveats: Researchers said unsorted PBMCs prevented a conclusive naive versus antigen-experienced comparison. Significant beta diversity loss was already apparent by age approximately 36, declining roughly linearly. Researchers judged that diversity estimates from one million T cells fell short of true values.

This clonotype occurred a few times. Its antigen is as yet unknown. This CDR3 region has 14 residues. Germline assignment: CDR1 MNHNS and CDR2 SASEGT. Deletions cut 4 bases from V and 2 bases from J, with 11 bases between. A second PCR, run for roughly 6 to 11 cycles, used a sample-barcoded 5' primer plus a J-beta primer mix. A tag from a template-switch adaptor with 12 random nucleotides marked each cDNA molecule. TCRdb reanalysed the 5' RACE reads using MiXCR and keeps one entry per CDR3 protein. This sample has around 1.5 million distinct CDR3 sequences, with roughly a third found just once. The sample was blood. The clonotype originates from a woman under 40 in good health. The V and J genes are TRBV6-1 and TRBJ1-1; the D gene is possibly TRBD1 (6 bases). The CDR3 DNA follows: TGTGCCAGCAGTGTACAGGGCCGTAACACTGAAGCTTTCTTT. It is translated as CASSVQGRNTEAFF.